This T cell receptor beta chain was sequenced during a study of molecular identifiers for immune sequencing clone quantification listed by TCRdb under 2018. For the study in its entirety: For a replicate experiment, the RNA from either approximately 20,000 or 100,000 naive CD8 T cells was divided into five aliquots, and four of those aliquots went on to sequencing. CD8 T cells were used in a methods study to benchmark molecular-identifier clustering-based TCR repertoire sequencing (MIDCIRS) and TCR RNA copy counting.

Turning to this clonotype: The target of this receptor is not known. Base qualities are not at hand, and no much larger clone is one base apart.

Study-wide conclusions, independent of this receptor: Clones above 20 RNA copies held over 97% of molecules in CMV-specific effector cells but under 1% in naive cells. The sizes of highly expanded clones could end up underestimated when identical TCR molecules share a barcode. When barcode sub-clustering was not used, chimeric consensus sequences inflated TCR diversity, with chimeras reaching as high as 47%. Modeling indicated approximately 3.1 TCR RNA copies recovered per cell, compared with 7.5 to 10 by digital PCR, which implies a capture efficiency of 25% to 35%. Naive libraries contained spiked-in Jurkat TCR RNA (10 copies' worth), which is not part of the donor repertoire. Even against a background of some 1 million naive CD8 T cells, spiked-in Jurkat TCR RNA amounting to a single cell's worth was reported to be detectable.

Libraries of naive CD8 T cells were built from around 20,000 to 990,000 sorted cells, with 10%, 30% or 50% of the purified RNA used. Naive CD8 T cells, defined as CD8+CD4-CCR7+CD45RA+, were FACS-sorted into RLT Plus buffer on a BD FACSAria II. To test detection sensitivity, Jurkat RNA equal to around 11 TCR copies was added to samples of about 20,000-1,000,000 naive CD8 T cells. Enrichment of CD8 T cells was performed with RosetteSep CD8+ T Cell Enrichment Cocktail and Ficoll-Paque, after which ACK red cell lysis was carried out. The library came from PCR. These reads were obtained on an Illumina HiSeq 4000. Preparation of bulk TCR libraries followed a previously described approach, with the TCR primers listed in Table S5. The Qiagen AllPrep DNA/RNA kit was used to purify total RNA. Before any analysis, reads coming from multiple sequencing runs of the same library were combined into one pool. Regarding the original processing steps: Reads were retained only if an exact TCR constant sequence was present, and the retained reads were trimmed to 150 nt and grouped according to their 12-nt molecular barcodes. Reads in each barcode group were sub-clustered using a 15% Levenshtein threshold, and a quality-weighted consensus sequence was built for each RNA molecule. Non-functional sequences were excluded, and lower-count sequences lying one edit away from another sequence were also excluded. Based on fitting two negative binomial distributions, any barcode sub-cluster with under 20% of the maximum read count was discarded. Using fastp trimming at Q25 and MiXCR clonotype assembly, TCRdb reanalyzed the public sequencing data and kept in-frame beta chains. Rows merge per CDR3 protein into single entries with the most common DNA and genes. The V and J calls and clone size come from TCRdb's table, not from the authors' own analysis. The sample yields about 500,000 distinct CDR3 sequences; roughly a fifth were counted once. Of the sample, 0.84% falls within the top ten clones.

The germline V gene specifies MNHEY as CDR1 and SVGEGT as CDR2. The CDR3 runs 15 residues from the cysteine to the phenylalanine. Only CDR3 DNA remains: 45 bases, in frame from the first base. V sheds 8 bases and J sheds 0 bases, leaving 14 bases between their ends. Sequencing was performed on naive CD8+ T cells from blood, with Jurkat cell RNA spiked in. In the paper's terms, the cell subset or site label means: FACS-sorted CD8+CD4-CCR7+CD45RA+ naive T cells. The receptor comes from a human donor in good health. Some libraries in this study had Jurkat cell RNA spiked in. Recombination joined TRBV6-2 or TRBV6-3 with TRBJ1-5; TRBD1 is possibly the D segment (5 matching bases). Read as DNA, the sequence is TGTGCCAGCCGATGGACAACTGATAGCAATCAGCCCCAGCATTTT. Its translation reads: CASRWTTDSNQPQHF.